Listed here are 18 T cell receptor beta chains from one sample, sequenced in a study of T cell changes during pregnancy in multiple sclerosis. Generated by immunoSEQ multiplex PCR, the TCRdb table keeps only in-frame clones and is missing some. Of roughly 80,000 clones listed, roughly nine tenths are singletons. The material was peripheral blood, obtained before pregnancy. The receptors derive from a female donor with multiple sclerosis, enrolled in a pregnancy study.

The V gene is TRBV19, the J gene TRBJ2-1, with 10 bases that match TRBD2. This CDR3 is built from 13 residues. J was trimmed by 15 bases and V by 2 bases; bases with no gene match: 7. Germline values: CDR1 LNHDA, CDR2 SQIVND (reference sequence). The DNA of the CDR3 is TGTGCCAGTAGTATACTCCTAGCGGGGGAGGTGTTCTTC. Translation: CASSILLAGEVFF.

V gene TRBV6-5 combines with J gene TRBJ1-4; weak D call: TRBD1 (6 bases). CDR1 is MNHEY, CDR2 SVGAGI, per germline. V dropped 1 base and J dropped 8 bases, with 11 bases sitting between them. CDR3 length equals 14 residues. The chain's CDR3 is CASSYWAGEEKLFF. CDR3 nucleotide sequence: TGTGCCAGCAGTTACTGGGCAGGGGAAGAAAAACTGTTTTTT.

This chain links TRBV19 with TRBJ2-7; TRBD1 matches 7 bases. Germline V gene data show CDR1 as LNHDA and CDR2 as SQIVND (reference sequence). CDR3 length: 13 amino acids. Germline trimming cut 8 bases from V and 3 bases from J; bases unmatched to any gene: 7. CDR3 DNA sequence: TGTGCCAGTGCCCGACAGGGCGGCTACGAGCAGTACTTC. Translation: CASARQGGYEQYF.

The V gene is TRBV9, the J gene TRBJ1-6, with D uncertain. V lost 0 bases and J lost 14, with 9 bases in between. The germline CDR1 and CDR2 sequences are SGDLS and YYNGEE. The CDR3 is made up of 12 amino acids. This CDR3 reads CASSVGQWALHF. CDR3 sequence (DNA): TGTGCCAGCAGCGTAGGACAATGGGCCCTCCACTTT.

V and J are TRBV7-2 and TRBJ1-6; a possible D gene is TRBD1 (5 bases). The CDR3 consists of 16 residues. The germline V gene encodes CDR1 SGHTA and CDR2 FQGNSA. V shed 0 bases and J shed 6 bases, with 12 bases lying between them. CDR3 sequence (DNA): TGTGCCAGCAGCTTAGCCCCGCAGGGCGGTAATTCACCCCTCCACTTT. This codes for CASSLAPQGGNSPLHF.

The chain joins TRBV19 to TRBJ1-3; the match to TRBD1 covers 9 bases. J was trimmed by 2 bases and V by 7 bases; bases with no gene match: 9. CDR1 LNHDA and CDR2 SQIVND come from the germline V gene (reference sequence). This CDR3 comprises 16 residues. The CDR3 nucleotides are TGTGCCAGTAACGTAGGACAGGGGATTCCTGGAAACACCATATATTTT. It yields the protein CASNVGQGIPGNTIYF.

Here the CDR3 reads CASSFWPSQNEQFF. The CDR3 DNA reads as TGTGCCAGTAGTTTTTGGCCTTCTCAGAATGAGCAGTTCTTC. V is TRBV19 and J is TRBJ2-1, with D hard to call. The V gene's germline CDR1 is LNHDA and CDR2 SQIVND (reference sequence). This CDR3 region has 14 residues. The ends were cut back, 5 bases at V and 7 bases at J, with 15 bases in the middle. Full variable domain (missing parts from reference TRBV19 and TRBJ2-1): DGGITQSPKYLFRKEGQNVTLSCEQNLNHDAMYWYRQDPGQGLRLIYYSQIVNDFQKGDIAEGYSVSREKKESFPLTVTSAQKNPTAFYLCASSFWPSQNEQFFGPGTRLTVL.

The CDR3: CASSVLGLAGGPSTDTQYF. The DNA for the CDR3 is TGTGCCAGCAGCGTACTCGGTTTAGCGGGGGGACCGAGCACAGATACGCAGTATTTT. V usage is TRBV9 and J usage is TRBJ2-3; 10 bases align to TRBD2. The CDR3 contains 19 residues. Germline lookup yields CDR1 SGDLS and CDR2 YYNGEE. Trimming took 1 base from V and 0 from J; bases not matched to a gene: 11.

This chain joins TRBV6-6 and TRBJ1-2; no firm D call. Trimming took off 3 bases at V and 4 bases at J, with 12 bases between the two ends. CDR3 length equals 14 residues. Germline CDR1 is MNHNY and CDR2 is SVGAGI (reference sequence). For the CDR3, the DNA is TGTGCCAGCAGTTATGAGGGTCTTAGCTATGGCTACACCTTC. Amino acid sequence: CASSYEGLSYGYTF.

This chain uses TRBV4-1 with TRBJ1-5; D perhaps matches TRBD1 (5 bases). The CDR3 spans 16 residues. Germline V lookup: CDR1 MGHRA, CDR2 YSYEKL. Deletions cut 4 bases from V and 5 bases from J, with 18 bases between. In DNA, the CDR3 is TGCGCCAGCAGCCTCACCCCGGGGGGGGGTTATCAGCCCCAGCATTTT. This encodes CASSLTPGGGYQPQHF.

V gene TRBV14 combines with J gene TRBJ2-5; D not certain. The CDR3 length is 15 residues. Germline V gene lookup returns CDR1 SGHDN and CDR2 FVKESK. V lost 0 bases and J lost 5, with 13 bases in between. CDR3 nucleotide sequence: TGTGCCAGCAGCCAAGAAAACCCGGTACGGGAGACCCAGTACTTC. Protein product: CASSQENPVRETQYF.

The chain combines TRBV7-9 with TRBJ1-6; tentatively, D is TRBD1 (5 bases). There are 15 residues in the CDR3. The V end was cut by 5 bases, the J end by 14 bases, with 22 bases between. Germline CDR1 SEHNR, CDR2 FQNEAQ (reference sequence). The chain's CDR3 is CASSTTGTPKLSLHF. The CDR3 DNA is TGTGCCAGCAGCACGACCGGGACTCCTAAATTATCCCTCCACTTT.

CDR3 loop: CASSPLAGQENTEAFF. For the CDR3, the DNA is TGTGCCAGCAGCCCATTGGCGGGACAGGAGAACACTGAAGCTTTCTTT. This chain uses TRBV5-6 with TRBJ1-1; 8 nucleotides line up with TRBD1. V gave up 4 bases and J gave up 1 base; unmatched junction bases: 9. Germline V gene lookup returns CDR1 SGHDT and CDR2 YYEEEE. CDR3 length: 16 amino acids. The full variable domain, in which reference TRBV5-6 and TRBJ1-1 provide the parts outside the CDR3, is DAGVTQSPTHLIKTRGQQVTLRCSPKSGHDTVSWYQQALGQGPQFIFQYYEEEERQRGNFPDRFSGHQFPNYSSELNVNALLLGDSALYLCASSPLAGQENTEAFFGQGTRLTVV.

The CDR3 DNA is TGCGCCAGCAGTGCGGGATCTATGGAGGAGACCCAGTACTTC. It translates to CASSAGSMEETQYF. This rearrangement joins TRBV10-1 to TRBJ2-5; D might be TRBD2 (5 bases). V lost 4 bases and J lost 5, with 14 bases in between. The CDR3 loop spans 14 amino acids. CDR1 and CDR2 from the germline V gene are WNHNN and SYGVQD (reference sequence).

The rearrangement links TRBV5-6 to TRBJ2-7, with 8 bases aligning to TRBD1. The V segment lost 6 bases and the J segment 3 bases; nucleotides outside the gene matches: 11. From germline, CDR1 is SGHDT and CDR2 YYEEEE. The CDR3 spans 15 residues. The CDR3 spells CASTTRQGRSYEQYF. Written as DNA, the CDR3 is TGTGCCAGCACTACCCGACAGGGGAGAAGCTACGAGCAGTACTTC.

The chain combines TRBV10-3 with TRBJ2-5; the D is unclear. This CDR3 has 13 residues. V was clipped by 5 bases and J by 1 base, with 8 bases between them. CDR1 is ENHRY and CDR2 is SYGVKD in the germline V gene. CDR3 amino acids: CAISRSPQETQYF. DNA for the CDR3: TGTGCCATCAGTCGGAGTCCCCAAGAGACCCAGTACTTC.

The gene calls are TRBV30 and TRBJ2-3; 8 positions match TRBD2. V was pared by 5 bases and J by 2 bases, with 6 bases of the junction left unmatched. Germline V gene data show CDR1 as GTSNPN and CDR2 as SVGIG (reference sequence). This CDR3 region has 14 residues. Here the CDR3 reads CAWSLAELTDTQYF. Here the CDR3 DNA reads TGTGCCTGGTCACTAGCGGAACTCACAGATACGCAGTATTTT.

The gene calls are TRBV11-2 and TRBJ2-2; the match to TRBD2 covers 12 bases. The CDR3 is made up of 17 amino acids. CDR1 is SGHAT and CDR2 is FQNNGV in the germline V gene. Germline trimming cut 6 bases from V and 6 bases from J; bases unmatched to any gene: 11. CDR3 DNA sequence: TGTGCCAGCAGGGACCTAGCGGGGGGGCCGGGTTCCGGGGAGCTGTTTTTT. Amino acids: CASRDLAGGPGSGELFF. The full variable domain, rest sourced from reference TRBV11-2 and TRBJ2-2, is EAGVAQSPRYKIIEKRQSVAFWCNPISGHATLYWYQQILGQGPKLLIQFQNNGVVDDSQLPKDRFSAERLKGVDSTLKIQPAKLEDSAVYLCASRDLAGGPGSGELFFGEGSRLTVL.